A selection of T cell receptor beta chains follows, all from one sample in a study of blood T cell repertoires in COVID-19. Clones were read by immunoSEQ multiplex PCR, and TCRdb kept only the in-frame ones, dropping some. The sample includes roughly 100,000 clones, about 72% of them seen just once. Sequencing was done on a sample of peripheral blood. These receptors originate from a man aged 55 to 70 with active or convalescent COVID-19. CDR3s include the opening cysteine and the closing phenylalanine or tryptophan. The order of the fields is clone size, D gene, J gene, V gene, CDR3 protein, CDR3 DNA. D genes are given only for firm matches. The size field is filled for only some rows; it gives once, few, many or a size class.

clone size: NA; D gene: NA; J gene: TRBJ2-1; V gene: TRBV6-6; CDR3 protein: CASTSTGMGNNEQFF; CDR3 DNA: TGTGCCAGCACCTCGACGGGGATGGGCAACAATGAGCAGTTCTTC
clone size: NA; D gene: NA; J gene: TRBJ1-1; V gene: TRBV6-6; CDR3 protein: CASSSIGQSGTEAFF; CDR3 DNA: TGTGCCAGCAGTTCTATCGGACAGTCTGGCACTGAAGCTTTCTTT
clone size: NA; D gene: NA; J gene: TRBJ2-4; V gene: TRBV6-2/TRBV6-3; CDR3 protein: CASSSQGSKNIQYF; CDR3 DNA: TGTGCCAGCAGTTCCCAGGGATCCAAAAACATTCAGTACTTC
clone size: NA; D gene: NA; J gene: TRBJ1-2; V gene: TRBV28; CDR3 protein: CASSKGVYGYTF; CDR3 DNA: TGTGCCAGCAGCAAAGGGGTCTATGGCTACACCTTC
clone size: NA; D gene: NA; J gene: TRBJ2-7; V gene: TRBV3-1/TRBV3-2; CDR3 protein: CASSQDLVGAYEQYF; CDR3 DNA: TGTGCCAGCAGCCAAGATCTAGTAGGAGCCTACGAGCAGTACTTC
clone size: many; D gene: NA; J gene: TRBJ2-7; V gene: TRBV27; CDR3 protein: CASSSDGAYEQYF; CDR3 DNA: TGTGCCAGCAGTTCCGACGGAGCCTACGAGCAGTACTTC
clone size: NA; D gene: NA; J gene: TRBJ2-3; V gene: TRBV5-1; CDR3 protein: CASSLGAGPPRTDTQYF; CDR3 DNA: TGCGCCAGCAGCCTGGGGGCGGGCCCCCCCCGCACAGATACGCAGTATTTT
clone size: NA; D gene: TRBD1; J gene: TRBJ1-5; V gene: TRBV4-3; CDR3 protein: CASSQDSQGGNQPQHF; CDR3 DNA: TGCGCCAGCAGCCAAGATTCTCAGGGGGGCAATCAGCCCCAGCATTTT
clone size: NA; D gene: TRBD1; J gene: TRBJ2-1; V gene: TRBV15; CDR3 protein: CATRQGAIEQFF; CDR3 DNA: TGTGCCACAAGACAGGGGGCAATTGAGCAGTTCTTC
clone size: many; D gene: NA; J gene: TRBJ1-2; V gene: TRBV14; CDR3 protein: CASSQGKGGGYTF; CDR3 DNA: TGTGCCAGCAGCCAGGGGAAGGGAGGTGGCTACACCTTC
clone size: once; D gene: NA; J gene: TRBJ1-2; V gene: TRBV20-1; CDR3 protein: CSASQGSNYGYTF; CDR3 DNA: TGCAGTGCTAGTCAGGGCTCTAACTATGGCTACACCTTC
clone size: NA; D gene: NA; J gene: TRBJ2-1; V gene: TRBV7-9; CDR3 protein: CASSLTSSQFF; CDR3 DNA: TGTGCCAGCAGCTTAACTAGCTCGCAGTTCTTC
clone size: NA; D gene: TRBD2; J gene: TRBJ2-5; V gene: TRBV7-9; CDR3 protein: CASSPGLLETQYF; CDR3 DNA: TGTGCCAGCAGCCCGGGACTACTCGAGACCCAGTACTTC
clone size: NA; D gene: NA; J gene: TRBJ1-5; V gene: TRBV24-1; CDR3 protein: CATSDTGRGNQPQHF; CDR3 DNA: TGTGCCACCAGTGATACAGGGAGAGGCAATCAGCCCCAGCATTTT
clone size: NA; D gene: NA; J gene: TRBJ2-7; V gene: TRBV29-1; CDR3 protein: CSVNGLTYEQYF; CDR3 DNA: TGCAGCGTAAATGGACTAACCTACGAGCAGTACTTC
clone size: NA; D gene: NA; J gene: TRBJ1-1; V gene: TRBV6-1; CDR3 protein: CASSEIYYSREAFF; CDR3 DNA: TGTGCCAGCAGTGAAATATATTATTCGAGAGAAGCTTTCTTT
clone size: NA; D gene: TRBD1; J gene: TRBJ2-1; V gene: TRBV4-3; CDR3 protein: CASSQDGDRGYNEQFF; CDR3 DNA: TGCGCCAGCAGCCAAGATGGGGACAGGGGTTACAATGAGCAGTTCTTC
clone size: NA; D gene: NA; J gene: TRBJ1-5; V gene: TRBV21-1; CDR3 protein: CASRPPTGFGQPQHF; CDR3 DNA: TGTGCCAGCAGGCCCCCTACAGGGTTCGGTCAGCCCCAGCATTTT
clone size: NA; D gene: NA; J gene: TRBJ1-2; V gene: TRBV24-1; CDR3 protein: CATSASYYGYTF; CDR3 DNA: TGTGCCACCAGTGCCTCTTACTATGGCTACACCTTC
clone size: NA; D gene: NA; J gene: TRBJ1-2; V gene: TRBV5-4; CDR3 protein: CASTLRSFGYGYTF; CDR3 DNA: TGTGCCAGCACCTTGAGGAGCTTCGGCTATGGCTACACCTTC
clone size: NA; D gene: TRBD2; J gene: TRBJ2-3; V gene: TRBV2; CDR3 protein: CASSVELGRAGDTQYF; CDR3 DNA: TGTGCCAGCAGTGTGGAGTTAGGGAGGGCCGGGGATACGCAGTATTTT
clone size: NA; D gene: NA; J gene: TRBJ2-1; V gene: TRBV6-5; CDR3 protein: CASSYSKNNEQFF; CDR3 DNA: TGTGCCAGCAGTTACTCCAAAAACAATGAGCAGTTCTTC
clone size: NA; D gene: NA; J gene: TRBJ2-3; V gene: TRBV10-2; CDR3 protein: CASSDRRTQYF; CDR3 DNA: TGCGCCAGCAGTGATAGGAGGACGCAGTATTTT
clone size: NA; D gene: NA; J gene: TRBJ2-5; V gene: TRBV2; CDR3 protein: CASTVDRRTQYF; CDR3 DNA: TGTGCCAGCACCGTGGACAGACGAACCCAGTACTTC
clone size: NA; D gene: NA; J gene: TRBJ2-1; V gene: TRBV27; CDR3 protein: CASSLSKRLYNEQFF; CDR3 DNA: TGTGCCAGCAGTTTATCGAAGAGACTTTACAATGAGCAGTTCTTC
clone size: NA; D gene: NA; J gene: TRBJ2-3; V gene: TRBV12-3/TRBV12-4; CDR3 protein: CASRYGQTDTQYF; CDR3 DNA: TGTGCCAGCAGATATGGACAGACAGATACGCAGTATTTT
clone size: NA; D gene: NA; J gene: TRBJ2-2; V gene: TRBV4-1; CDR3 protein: CASSQVAANTGELFF; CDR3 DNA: TGCGCCAGCAGCCAAGTAGCAGCGAACACCGGGGAGCTGTTTTTT
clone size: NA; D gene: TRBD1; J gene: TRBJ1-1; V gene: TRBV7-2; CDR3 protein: CASRQDRGRAFF; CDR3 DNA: TGTGCCAGCAGACAGGACAGGGGGCGAGCTTTCTTT
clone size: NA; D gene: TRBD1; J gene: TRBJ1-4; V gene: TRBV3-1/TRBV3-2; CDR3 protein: CASSPTPIGQGLGEKLFF; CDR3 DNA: TGTGCCAGCAGCCCGACCCCTATAGGACAGGGTTTGGGCGAAAAACTGTTTTTT